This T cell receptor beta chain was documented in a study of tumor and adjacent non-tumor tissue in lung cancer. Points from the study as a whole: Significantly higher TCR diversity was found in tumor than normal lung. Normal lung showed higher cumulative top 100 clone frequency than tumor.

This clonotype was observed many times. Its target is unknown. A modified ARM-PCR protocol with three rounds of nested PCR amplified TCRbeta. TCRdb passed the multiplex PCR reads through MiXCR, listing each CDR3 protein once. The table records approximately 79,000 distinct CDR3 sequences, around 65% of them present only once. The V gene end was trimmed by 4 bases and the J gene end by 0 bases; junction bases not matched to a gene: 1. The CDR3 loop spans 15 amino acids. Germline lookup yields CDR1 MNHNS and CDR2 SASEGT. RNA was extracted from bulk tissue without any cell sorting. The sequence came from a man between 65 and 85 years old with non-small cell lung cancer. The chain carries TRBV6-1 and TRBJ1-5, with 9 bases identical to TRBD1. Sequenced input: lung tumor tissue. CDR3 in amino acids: CASSGTGDSNQPQHF. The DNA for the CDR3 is TGTGCCAGCAGTGGGACAGGGGATAGCAATCAGCCCCAGCATTTT.